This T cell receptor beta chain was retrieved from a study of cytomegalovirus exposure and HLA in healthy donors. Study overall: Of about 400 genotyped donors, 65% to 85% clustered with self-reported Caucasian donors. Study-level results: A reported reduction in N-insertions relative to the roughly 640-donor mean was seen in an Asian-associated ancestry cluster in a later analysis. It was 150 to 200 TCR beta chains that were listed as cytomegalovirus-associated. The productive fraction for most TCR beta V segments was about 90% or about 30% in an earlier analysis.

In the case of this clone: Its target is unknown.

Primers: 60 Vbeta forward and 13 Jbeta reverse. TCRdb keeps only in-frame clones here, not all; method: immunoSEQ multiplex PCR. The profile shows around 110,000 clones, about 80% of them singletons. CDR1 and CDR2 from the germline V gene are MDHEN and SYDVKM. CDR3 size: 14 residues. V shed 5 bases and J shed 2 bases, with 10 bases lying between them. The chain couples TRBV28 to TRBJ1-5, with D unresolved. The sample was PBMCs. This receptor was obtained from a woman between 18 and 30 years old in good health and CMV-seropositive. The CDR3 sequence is CASSGGLGNQPQHF. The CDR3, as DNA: TGTGCCAGCAGTGGCGGGTTGGGCAATCAGCCCCAGCATTTT.